Each of the 10 T cell receptor beta chains below was sequenced from the same sample in a study of blood T cells in healthy people across ages. A second PCR of 7 to 11 cycles used a sample-barcoded 5' primer and a J-beta primer mix. One entry per CDR3 protein results from TCRdb running MiXCR on the 5' RACE reads. The data contain about 620,000 distinct CDR3 sequences, under 25% of them seen just once; the ten biggest clones take up approximately 3.7%. The specimen sequenced was blood. The origin of the receptors is a man between 65 and 85 years old in good health.

The rearrangement uses TRBV20-1 and TRBJ2-1, with D unclear. The end of the DNA aligns better with TRBJ2-5, so the J call may be wrong. The CDR3 covers 14 residues. From germline, CDR1 is DFQATT and CDR2 SNEGSKA (reference sequence). Here the CDR3 DNA reads TGCAGTGCCACATTTCCTTCCTGGGGAGAGACCCAGTACTTC. Amino acids: CSATFPSWGETQYF.

The V and J genes are TRBV5-1 and TRBJ2-1, with D possibly matching TRBD2 (7 bases). V shed 6 bases and J shed 6 bases, with 16 bases lying between them. The length of the CDR3 is 14 residues. Germline CDR1 is SGHRS and CDR2 is YFSETQ. The CDR3 DNA reads TGCGCCAGCACCGTCCCAGGGGAGGGCAATGAGCAGTTCTTC. Its protein is CASTVPGEGNEQFF.

This clonotype was detected a few times. V and J are TRBV10-3 and TRBJ2-1; D perhaps matches TRBD1 (6 bases). V gave up 3 bases and J gave up 6 bases, with 21 bases separating them. The germline V gene encodes CDR1 ENHRY and CDR2 SYGVKD. The CDR3 consists of 17 residues. The CDR3 DNA follows: TGTGCCATCAGTGACTCTACCCCCGGGACAATCGCCAATGAGCAGTTCTTC. Its protein is CAISDSTPGTIANEQFF.

This clonotype has only a few counts. The chain employs TRBV5-6 and TRBJ1-6; 8 positions agree with TRBD1. Germline V gene sequence: CDR1 SGHDT, CDR2 YYEEEE. With 3 bases clipped from V and 8 bases from J, the junction kept 4 bases outside the gene matches. The CDR3 covers 14 residues. The CDR3 DNA reads as TGTGCCAGCAGCTCGGACAGGGTTGATTCACCCCTCCACTTT. Translation: CASSSDRVDSPLHF.

This clonotype occurred a few times. The chain joins TRBV5-1 to TRBJ1-4; TRBD1 matches at 9 bases. CDR3 length equals 15 residues. Per germline, CDR1 SGHRS and CDR2 YFSETQ. Losses at the gene ends were 4 bases for V and 7 bases for J; bases not matched to a gene: 8. The CDR3 is CASSGGQGLIEKLFF. In DNA, the CDR3 is TGCGCCAGCAGCGGAGGACAGGGGCTTATTGAAAAACTGTTTTTT.

This clonotype was counted a few times. Just one base apart from a much larger clone, this may be a read error. The rearrangement links TRBV3-1 to TRBJ2-3; no definite D call. There are 16 residues in the CDR3. Germline lookup yields CDR1 LGHDT and CDR2 YNNKEL (reference sequence). CDR3 DNA sequence: TGTGCCGGCAGCCAAAAAACAGTCTCTAGCACAGATACGCAGTATTTT. Translated: CAGSQKTVSSTDTQYF.

This clonotype was observed a handful of times. The chain combines TRBV4-1 with TRBJ2-5; no reliable D call. This CDR3 is built from 15 residues. V lost 4 bases, J lost 4 bases, and 16 bases lay in between. Per germline, CDR1 MGHRA and CDR2 YSYEKL. The CDR3 DNA follows: TGCGCCAGCAGCCCTCTAGACGGCAGGCTAGAGACCCAGTACTTC. Its protein product is CASSPLDGRLETQYF.

This clonotype occurred a few times. V gene TRBV25-1 combines with J gene TRBJ2-3, with D possibly matching TRBD2 (5 bases). Germline CDR1 and CDR2: MGHDK and SYGVNS. The germline V and J ends were trimmed by 4 bases and 5 bases, with 10 bases remaining between them. This CDR3 is 13 amino acids long. Here the CDR3 DNA reads TGTGCCAGCAGTGGAGGGAGCCTAGATACGCAGTATTTT. It codes for CASSGGSLDTQYF.

The chain uses TRBV15 and TRBJ2-2, with D possibly being TRBD1 (6 bases). Germline V gene data show CDR1 as LNHNV and CDR2 as YYDKDF (reference sequence). The CDR3 sequence is 17 residues long. Trimming shortened V by 1 base and J by 4 bases, and 16 bases separated the two germline ends. This CDR3 reads CATSRGLITGSTGELFF. As DNA, the CDR3 is TGTGCCACCAGCAGAGGCCTAATAACAGGGTCCACCGGGGAGCTGTTTTTT.

The V gene is TRBV5-1, the J gene TRBJ2-2; 10 positions agree with TRBD2. Germline CDR1 SGHRS, CDR2 YFSETQ. J lost 4 bases, V lost 4 bases, and 7 bases had no gene match. The CDR3 consists of 16 residues. The CDR3 DNA reads TGCGCCAGCAGCCCACGCCTAGCGGGAGCCACCGGGGAGCTGTTTTTT. It specifies CASSPRLAGATGELFF.